Listed below are T cell receptor beta chains from one sample, sequenced in a study of shared clonotypes between healthy human individuals. The assay was immunoSEQ multiplex PCR, and TCRdb's table has in-frame clones only and misses some. The table has around 1.5 million clones, under 99% seen once; the top ten hold roughly 0.4%. The sample taken for sequencing was naive CD4+ T cells sorted from blood. Every receptor here comes from a man aged 25-40 years in good health. The CDR3 runs from the conserved cysteine through the conserved F or W. Size tells how often a clone was seen (once, few, many) or the class of an expanded clone, and some rows leave it out.

J gene: TRBJ2-3
V gene: TRBV19
CDR3 length: 16
clone size: .
CDR3 protein: CASSLLGQTSTDTQYF

J gene: TRBJ1-1
V gene: TRBV15
CDR3 length: 15
clone size: .
CDR3 protein: CATSKDRGINTEAFF

J gene: TRBJ2-5
V gene: TRBV28
CDR3 length: 16
clone size: .
CDR3 protein: CASSLWEQGVQETQYF

J gene: TRBJ2-7
V gene: TRBV10-1
CDR3 length: 15
clone size: .
CDR3 protein: CASSSTGTGRGEQYF

J gene: TRBJ2-1
V gene: TRBV11-2
CDR3 length: 14
clone size: .
CDR3 protein: CASSFSGSYNEQFF

J gene: TRBJ2-3
V gene: TRBV29-1
CDR3 length: 14
clone size: once
CDR3 protein: CSVATRLSTDTQYF

J gene: TRBJ2-3
V gene: TRBV29-1
CDR3 length: 13
clone size: .
CDR3 protein: CSVAGRVSDTQYF

J gene: TRBJ1-1
V gene: TRBV25-1
CDR3 length: 14
clone size: .
CDR3 protein: CASRPWTENTEAFF

J gene: TRBJ2-2
V gene: TRBV12-5
CDR3 length: 16
clone size: .
CDR3 protein: CASGLWVTPNTGELFF

J gene: TRBJ2-7
V gene: TRBV29-1
CDR3 length: 13
clone size: once
CDR3 protein: CSVGGRGVYEQYF

J gene: TRBJ1-4
V gene: TRBV27
CDR3 length: 14
clone size: .
CDR3 protein: CASSKQGFNEKLFF

J gene: TRBJ2-5
V gene: TRBV7-9
CDR3 length: 14
clone size: .
CDR3 protein: CASTTSGRRETQYF

J gene: TRBJ2-3
V gene: TRBV5-4
CDR3 length: 14
clone size: .
CDR3 protein: CASSSGLGSDTQYF

J gene: TRBJ1-2
V gene: TRBV19
CDR3 length: 15
clone size: .
CDR3 protein: CASSPWTGGNYGYTF

J gene: TRBJ2-1
V gene: TRBV27
CDR3 length: 11
clone size: .
CDR3 protein: CASSLYNEQFF

J gene: TRBJ2-5
V gene: TRBV10-3
CDR3 length: 14
clone size: .
CDR3 protein: CAISTTRAGETQYF

J gene: TRBJ1-3
V gene: TRBV6-5
CDR3 length: 15
clone size: .
CDR3 protein: CASSVTSSSGNTIYF

J gene: TRBJ2-2
V gene: TRBV11-3
CDR3 length: 13
clone size: .
CDR3 protein: CASSATGSGELFF

J gene: TRBJ2-2
V gene: TRBV5-1
CDR3 length: 16
clone size: .
CDR3 protein: CASKGSPNPNTGELFF

J gene: TRBJ2-1
V gene: TRBV9
CDR3 length: 15
clone size: .
CDR3 protein: CASSVIGGRGDEQFF

J gene: TRBJ2-1
V gene: TRBV5-1
CDR3 length: 14
clone size: .
CDR3 protein: CASSQGLADNEQFF

J gene: TRBJ2-3
V gene: TRBV11-2
CDR3 length: 19
clone size: .
CDR3 protein: CASSFGRLAGGGLWDTQYF

J gene: TRBJ2-7
V gene: TRBV30
CDR3 length: 14
clone size: .
CDR3 protein: CAWRANNYAGEQYF

J gene: TRBJ2-3
V gene: TRBV11-3
CDR3 length: 13
clone size: .
CDR3 protein: CASRSSATDTQYF

J gene: TRBJ2-7
V gene: TRBV28
CDR3 length: 14
clone size: .
CDR3 protein: CASKLAVSSYEQYF